Detailed here is one T cell receptor (beta chain). The data stem from a study of blood T cell repertoires in COVID-19. Study information: Samples taken during acute and convalescent COVID-19 were collected in the United States, Italy and Spain. T cells, B-cell-depleted T cells, or PBMCs provided the cDNA or gDNA that served as material.

Per the original methods: Amplifying reference gene primers gave estimates of nucleated cell counts. Sequenced by immunoSEQ multiplex PCR; TCRdb stores in-frame clones only, minus some. V, J and clone size derive from that table, while D and trimming were established from the DNA sequence. The data show about 99,000 clones, roughly 84% seen once. The sequence came from a man in his 70s with active or convalescent COVID-19. Sequenced material: peripheral blood.

The CDR3 here is CASSGGQGNYEQYF. CDR3 DNA sequence: TGCGCCAGCAGCGGAGGACAGGGGAACTACGAGCAGTACTTC. The chain carries TRBV5-1 and TRBJ2-7, with 9 positions matching TRBD1. The V segment lost 4 bases and the J segment 3 bases; nucleotides outside the gene matches: 5. CDR1 SGHRS and CDR2 YFSETQ come from the germline V gene. The CDR3 length is 14 residues.